Listed below are T cell receptor beta chains from one sample, sequenced in a study of molecular identifiers for immune sequencing clone quantification. TCRdb reprocessed the PCR reads via MiXCR and lists one record per CDR3 protein. The data contain over 600,000 distinct CDR3 sequences, 20% of them seen just once; the ten biggest clones take up roughly 0.85%. Sequenced: naive CD8+ T cells from blood, with Jurkat cell RNA spiked in. These receptors came from a human donor in good health. Some libraries in this study had Jurkat cell RNA spiked in. The CDR3 runs from the conserved cysteine through the conserved F or W. The D gene is left open where the match is weak. Clone size, where shown, is once, few, many, or a class for clones that have expanded.

TRBD2	TRBJ2-7	TRBV7-2	many	CASSQGTSGSVYEQYF
TRBD2	TRBJ2-1	TRBV5-1	many	CASSPGLAGDNEQFF
NA	TRBJ1-5	TRBV25-1	many	CASSGQGFQPQHF
TRBD1	TRBJ2-7	TRBV4-1	NA	CASSPQTGTGLYEQYF
TRBD1	TRBJ2-7	TRBV9	NA	CASSPTGGRYEQYF
NA	TRBJ2-5	TRBV21-1	many	CAISSCGLGEETQYF
TRBD2	TRBJ2-1	TRBV6-5	many	CASSFSGTSGASSYNEQFF
NA	TRBJ2-5	TRBV24-1	many	CATSDLVASQETQYF
TRBD1	TRBJ1-6	TRBV27	NA	CASSSDRDSYNSPLHF
NA	TRBJ2-7	TRBV11-2	few	CASSLDEGAYEQYF
NA	TRBJ2-5	TRBV6-2/TRBV6-3	many	CATLGRNQETQYF
NA	TRBJ2-1	TRBV24-1	NA	CATSRDNEQFF
NA	TRBJ1-5	TRBV4-1	many	CASSRLLDRALSPQHF
TRBD2	TRBJ2-3	TRBV12-5	NA	CASASAGVVTDTQYF
NA	TRBJ1-2	TRBV20-1	many	CSARDPGGSFPYGYTF
TRBD2	TRBJ2-1	TRBV7-9	NA	CASSLVLAGDRNEQFF
NA	TRBJ2-1	TRBV7-2	many	CASSLNYNEQFF
TRBD2	TRBJ2-3	TRBV28	many	CASKPTRGATSGSSDTQYF
TRBD1	TRBJ1-4	TRBV4-3	many	CASSQEAGDRVF
NA	TRBJ2-7	TRBV5-6	many	CASSSGYSEQYF
TRBD2	TRBJ2-5	TRBV6-2/TRBV6-3	NA	CASSYLGRFVMGQETQHF
TRBD2	TRBJ2-3	TRBV4-3	many	CASSQGSGVLAGGSTSTDTQYF
NA	TRBJ2-7	TRBV20-1	few	CSASLGYSYEQYF
NA	TRBJ2-3	TRBV19	few	CASSTTPGDATDTQYF
TRBD1	TRBJ2-1	TRBV4-2	NA	CASSQEGGSYNGQFF
TRBD1	TRBJ2-7	TRBV7-6	many	CASRLGQGHEQYF
NA	TRBJ2-7	TRBV5-8	few	CASSPPIGEQYF
TRBD2	TRBJ2-3	TRBV3-1	many	CASSQRLAGDATDTQYF
NA	TRBJ2-7	TRBV29-1	many	CSVEDPRDYEQYF
TRBD2	TRBJ2-3	TRBV6-2/TRBV6-3	NA	CASSLFIGRNTDTRYF
TRBD2	TRBJ2-1	TRBV4-3	many	CASSPTGTSFYNEQFF
TRBD2	TRBJ2-7	TRBV28	NA	CASSFASGSSYEQYF
NA	TRBJ1-4	TRBV9	many	CASSVGSANEKLFF
NA	TRBJ1-5	TRBV6-2/TRBV6-3	many	CASSYVYSNQPQHF
TRBD2	TRBJ2-1	TRBV11-2	few	CASSLSWDSSGFYNEQFF
NA	TRBJ2-5	TRBV7-2	many	CASSSTGTGETQYF
TRBD1	TRBJ2-7	TRBV9	many	CASSVGQGSDEQYF
NA	TRBJ2-7	TRBV29-1	many	CSVGTGYYEQYF
NA	TRBJ1-5	TRBV7-6	many	CASSLGVGVTQPQHF
NA	TRBJ1-2	TRBV20-1	many	CSASAGPYGYTF
TRBD2	TRBJ2-7	TRBV27	NA	CASSPILAGRSYEQYF
NA	TRBJ1-4	TRBV7-9	many	CASSRVGLPGGEKLFF
NA	TRBJ2-7	TRBV27	NA	CASSSRLGRGYEQYF
NA	TRBJ2-3	TRBV19	many	CASSADGLSGTDTQYF
NA	TRBJ1-1	TRBV11-1	many	CASSLLRRQFEAFF
NA	TRBJ1-2	TRBV9	many	CASSSLPGPDPIYGYTF
TRBD1	TRBJ2-5	TRBV9	few	CASSPEDRAGETQYF
NA	TRBJ1-1	TRBV2	many	CASSEHPGVEAFF
NA	TRBJ2-1	TRBV5-5	NA	CASSHTGKSSSYNEQFF
NA	TRBJ2-3	TRBV3-1	many	CASSPQGGGSSMDTQYF
TRBD1	TRBJ1-2	TRBV4-3	NA	CASSQDRTGYGYTF
NA	TRBJ1-1	TRBV4-1	few	CASSQKGSLNTEAFF
NA	TRBJ2-7	TRBV30	many	CAWSSGGYEQYF
NA	TRBJ1-1	TRBV4-2	many	CASSQTRDKFNTEAFF
NA	TRBJ2-4	TRBV30	few	CAWSPGAQGGAKNIQYF
NA	TRBJ1-2	TRBV3-1	many	CASSQPGFYDGYTF
NA	TRBJ2-7	TRBV7-9	many	CASSLAGNSYEQYF
NA	TRBJ2-7	TRBV6-2/TRBV6-3	NA	CASRFRDSSYEQYF
NA	TRBJ1-5	TRBV30	NA	CAWSSGRVYQPQHF
NA	TRBJ2-5	TRBV2	few	CASSEGATWTEETQYF